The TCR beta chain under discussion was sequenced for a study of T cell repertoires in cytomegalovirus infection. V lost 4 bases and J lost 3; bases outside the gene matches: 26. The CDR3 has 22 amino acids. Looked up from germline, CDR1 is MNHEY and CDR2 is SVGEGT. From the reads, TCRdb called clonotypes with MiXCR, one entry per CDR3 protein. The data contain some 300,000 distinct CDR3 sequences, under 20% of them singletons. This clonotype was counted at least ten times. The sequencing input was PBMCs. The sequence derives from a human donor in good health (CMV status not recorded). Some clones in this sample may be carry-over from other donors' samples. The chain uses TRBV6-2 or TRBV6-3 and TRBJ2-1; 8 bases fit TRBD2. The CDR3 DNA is TGTGCCAGCAGTTCCCGGAGGGTTGACGGGGGGGCCTCCCGTATAGTCTACAATGAGCAGTTCTTC. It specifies CASSSRRVDGGASRIVYNEQFF.